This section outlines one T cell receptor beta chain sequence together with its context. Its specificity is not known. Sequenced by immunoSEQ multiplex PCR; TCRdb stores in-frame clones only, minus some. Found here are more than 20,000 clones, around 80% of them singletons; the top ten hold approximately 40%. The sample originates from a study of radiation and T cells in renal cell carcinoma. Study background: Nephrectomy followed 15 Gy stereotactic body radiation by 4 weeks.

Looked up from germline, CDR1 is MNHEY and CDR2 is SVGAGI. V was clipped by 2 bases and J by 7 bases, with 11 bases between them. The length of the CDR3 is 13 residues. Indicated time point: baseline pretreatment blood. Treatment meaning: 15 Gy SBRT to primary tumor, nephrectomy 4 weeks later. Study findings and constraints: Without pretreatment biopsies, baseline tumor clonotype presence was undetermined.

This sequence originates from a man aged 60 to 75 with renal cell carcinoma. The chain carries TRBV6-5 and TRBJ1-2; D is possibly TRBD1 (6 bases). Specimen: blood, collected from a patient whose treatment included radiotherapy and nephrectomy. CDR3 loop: CASSYEGGRGYTF. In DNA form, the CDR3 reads TGTGCCAGCAGTTACGAGGGGGGGCGTGGCTACACCTTC.